This T cell receptor (beta chain) was obtained from a study of shared clonotypes between healthy human individuals. Findings and caveats of the study: It was anticipated that sequencing depth would influence how many clonotypes donors shared. Rarefaction revealed incomplete sorted-subset sequencing despite large depth.

This table comes from immunoSEQ multiplex PCR, and its TCRdb copy is limited to in-frame clones, with some not included. The sample yields 2 million to 2.5 million clones, 85% to 95% seen once. Germline CDR1 SNHLY, CDR2 FYNNEI. The CDR3 consists of 15 residues. The ends were cut back, 7 bases at V and 5 bases at J, with 20 bases in the middle. Concerning this clone itself: As yet, its antigen is unknown.

The sequencing sample was made of naive CD4+ T cells from PBMCs. The subset here: CD45RA+ positively selected. This TCR came from a man aged 18-30 years in good health. Some clones in this sample may be carry-over from other donors' samples. The V gene is TRBV2, the J gene TRBJ1-1; D uncertain. CDR3 bases: TGTGCCAGCAAGGGTGCACCCTTCTCTCGGACTGAAGCTTTCTTT. This sequence encodes CASKGAPFSRTEAFF. The entire variable domain, with the rest obtained from reference TRBV2 and TRBJ1-1, is as follows: EPEVTQTPSHQVTQMGQEVILRCVPISNHLYFYWYRQILGQKVEFLVSFYNNEISEKSEIFDDQFSVERPDGSNFTLKIRSTKLEDSAMYFCASKGAPFSRTEAFFGQGTRLTVV.